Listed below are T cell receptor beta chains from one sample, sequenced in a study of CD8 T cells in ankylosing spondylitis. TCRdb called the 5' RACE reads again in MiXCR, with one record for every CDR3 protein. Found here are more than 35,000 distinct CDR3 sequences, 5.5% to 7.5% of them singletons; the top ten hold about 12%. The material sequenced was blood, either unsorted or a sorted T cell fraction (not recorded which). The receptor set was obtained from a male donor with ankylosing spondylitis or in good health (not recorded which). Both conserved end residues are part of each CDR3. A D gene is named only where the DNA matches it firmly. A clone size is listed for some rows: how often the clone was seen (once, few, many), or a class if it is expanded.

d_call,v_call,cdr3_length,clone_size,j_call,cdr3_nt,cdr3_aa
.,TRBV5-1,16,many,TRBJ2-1,TGCGCCAGCAAGAAGGCCTGGGGCGGTGACTACAATGAGCAGTTCTTC,CASKKAWGGDYNEQFF
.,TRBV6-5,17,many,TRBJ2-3,TGTGCCAGCAGTTACTCGAGCCCGGGTTCGGGAGTAAATACGCAGTATTTT,CASSYSSPGSGVNTQYF
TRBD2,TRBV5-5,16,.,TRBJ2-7,TGTGCCAGCAGCTTGGCCCCTAGCGGGAGCTCCTACGAGCAGTACTTC,CASSLAPSGSSYEQYF
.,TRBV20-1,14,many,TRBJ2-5,TGCAGTGCTAGAGAGCGAGCGGAATATCTGACCCAGTACTTC,CSARERAEYLTQYF
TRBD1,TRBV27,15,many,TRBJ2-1,TGTGCCACCAGGAACCCCGGGACAGGGGTCAATGAGCAGTTCTTC,CATRNPGTGVNEQFF
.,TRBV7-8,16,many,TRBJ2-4,TGTGCCAGCAGGCTAACCGGGGGACTAGCCAAAAACATTCAGTACTTC,CASRLTGGLAKNIQYF
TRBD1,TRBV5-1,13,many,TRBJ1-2,TGCGCCAGCAGCGCGGGACAGAACTATGGCTACACCTTC,CASSAGQNYGYTF
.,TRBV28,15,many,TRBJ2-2,TGTGCCAGTAGTTCCCATCAGGGCTTCACCGGGGAGCTGTTTTTT,CASSSHQGFTGELFF
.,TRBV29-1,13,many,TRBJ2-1,TGCAGCGTTGAACAAACCGACGGTCACGGGCAGTTCTTC,CSVEQTDGHGQFF
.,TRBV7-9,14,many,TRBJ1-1,TGTGCCAGCAGCGGCTCAGGGGTCGGGGCTGAAGCTTTCTTT,CASSGSGVGAEAFF
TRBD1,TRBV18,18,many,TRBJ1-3,TGTGCCAGCTCCCTCGGCGGGACAGGCGTTCTCTCTGGAAACACCATATATTTT,CASSLGGTGVLSGNTIYF
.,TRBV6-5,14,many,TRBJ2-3,TGTGCCAGCAGTTACGGCGGGGCCACAGATACGCAGTATTTT,CASSYGGATDTQYF
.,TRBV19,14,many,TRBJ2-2,TGTGCCAGTAGTATCTCTCCCCCCACCGGGGAGCTGTTTTTT,CASSISPPTGELFF
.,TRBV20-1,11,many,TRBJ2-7,TGCAGTGCTAGAGCCCGATACGAGCAGTACTTC,CSARARYEQYF
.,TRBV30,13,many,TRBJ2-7,TGTGCCTGGGGTCCGGGACACTTCTACGAGCAGTACTTC,CAWGPGHFYEQYF
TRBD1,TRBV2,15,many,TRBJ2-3,TGTGCCAGCAGTGAAACCAGGGGGCGTGCAGATACGCAGTATTTT,CASSETRGRADTQYF
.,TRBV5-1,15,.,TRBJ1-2,TGCGCCAGCAGCGGGGTGGGGCCGCAAGCCTACGACTACACCTTC,CASSGVGPQAYDYTF
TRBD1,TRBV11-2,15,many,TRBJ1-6,TGTGCCAGCAGCCCAAGGGGGACAGATAATTCACCCCTCCACTTT,CASSPRGTDNSPLHF
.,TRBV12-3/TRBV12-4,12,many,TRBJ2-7,TGTGCCAGCAGTATGACTAGTTTCGAGCAGTACTTC,CASSMTSFEQYF
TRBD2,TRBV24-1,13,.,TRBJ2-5,TGTGCCACCAAAACCCCTAGCGGAGAGACCCAATACTTC,CATKTPSGETQYF
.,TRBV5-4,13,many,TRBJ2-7,TGTGCCAGCAGCCCGATGAAGGGGAGTGAGCAGTACTTC,CASSPMKGSEQYF
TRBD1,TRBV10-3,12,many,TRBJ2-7,TGTGCCAGCGCGGGACAGGGCATCGAGCAGTACTTC,CASAGQGIEQYF
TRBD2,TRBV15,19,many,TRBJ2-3,TGTGCCACCAGCAGAGATTGGGGAGATAGCGGGGTTGACACAGATACGCAGTATTTT,CATSRDWGDSGVDTDTQYF
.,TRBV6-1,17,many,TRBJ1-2,TGTGCCAGCAGTAGTCAAACCTTAACAGGGACGTATAGGGGCTACACCTTC,CASSSQTLTGTYRGYTF
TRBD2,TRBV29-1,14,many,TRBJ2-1,TGCAGCGTTTCTAGCGGGACGCACCCGAATGAGCAGTTCTTC,CSVSSGTHPNEQFF
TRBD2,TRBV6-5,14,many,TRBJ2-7,TGTGCCAGCAGTTTAGCGGGGGATTCCTACGAGCAGTACTTC,CASSLAGDSYEQYF
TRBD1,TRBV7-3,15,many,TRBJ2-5,TGTGCCAGCAGCCGGACAGGGGGGGTTTGGGAGACCCAGTACTTC,CASSRTGGVWETQYF
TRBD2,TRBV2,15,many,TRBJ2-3,TGTGCCAGCAGGGTGACTAGCGGGGGGCCAGATACGCAGTATTTT,CASRVTSGGPDTQYF
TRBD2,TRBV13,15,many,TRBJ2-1,TGTGCCAGCAGCTCGATATGGACTAGCGGGAATGAGCAGTTCTTC,CASSSIWTSGNEQFF
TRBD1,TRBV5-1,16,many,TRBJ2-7,TGCGCCAGCAGCTACTCCGGGACAGGGGTGTCCTACGAGCAGTACTTC,CASSYSGTGVSYEQYF
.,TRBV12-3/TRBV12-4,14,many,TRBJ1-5,TGTGCCAGCAGTTTGTCCAACGCCATTAATTCCCAGCATTTT,CASSLSNAINSQHF
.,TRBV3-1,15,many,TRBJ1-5,TGTGCCAGCAGCCCCCTTGGCCCGAGCAATCAGCCCCAGCATTTT,CASSPLGPSNQPQHF
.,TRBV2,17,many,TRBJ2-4,TGTGCCAGCACCTCCTTTGTGGGCGGATGGGGGAAAAACATTCAGTACTTC,CASTSFVGGWGKNIQYF
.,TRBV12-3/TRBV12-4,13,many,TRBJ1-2,TGTGCCAGCAGTTTAAAAGGGAGTTATGGCTACACCTTC,CASSLKGSYGYTF
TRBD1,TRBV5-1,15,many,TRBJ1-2,TGCGCCAGCAGCGAAGGGGACAGGGTAGGCTATGGCTACACCTTC,CASSEGDRVGYGYTF
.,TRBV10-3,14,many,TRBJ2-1,TGTGCCATCAGTGAGTCGCAGGCATACAATGAGCAGTTCTTC,CAISESQAYNEQFF
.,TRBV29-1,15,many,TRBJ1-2,TGCAGCGTTGTTTCGGAGACAACAGTGAACTATGGCTACACCTTC,CSVVSETTVNYGYTF
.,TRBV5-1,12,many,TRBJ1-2,TGCGCCAGCAGACCTACAGGGTATGGCTACACCTTC,CASRPTGYGYTF
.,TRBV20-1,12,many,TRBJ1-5,TGCAGTGCCGACAGGCTCGAAAGGCCCCAGCATTTT,CSADRLERPQHF
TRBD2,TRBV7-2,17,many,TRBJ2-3,TGTGCCAGCAGCCGTAGTGTACTAGCGGGGAGCACAGATACGCAGTATTTT,CASSRSVLAGSTDTQYF
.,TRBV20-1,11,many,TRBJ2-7,TGCAGTGTTGGCGATTCCTACGAGCAGTACTTC,CSVGDSYEQYF
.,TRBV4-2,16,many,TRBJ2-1,TGTGCCAGCAGCCTAAACCCCCACTGGAGTTACAATGAGCAGTTCTTC,CASSLNPHWSYNEQFF
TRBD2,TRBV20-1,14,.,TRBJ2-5,TGCTTTGCTAGAGCTAGCCGCGGGGGAGGGACCCAGTACTTC,CFARASRGGGTQYF
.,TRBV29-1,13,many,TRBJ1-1,TGCAGCGTTGAAAGAAGGCTAAACACTGAAGCTTTCTTT,CSVERRLNTEAFF
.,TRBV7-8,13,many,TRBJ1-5,TGTGCCAGCAGCTTCCGTAGGGATCAGCCCCAGCATTTT,CASSFRRDQPQHF
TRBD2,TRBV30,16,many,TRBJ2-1,TGTGCCTGGAGTGTTCTCGGCGGGAGCCACTACAATGAGCAGTTCTTC,CAWSVLGGSHYNEQFF
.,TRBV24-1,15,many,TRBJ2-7,TGTGCCACCAGCCGGACAGATAGTATTGCCTACGAGCAGTACTTC,CATSRTDSIAYEQYF
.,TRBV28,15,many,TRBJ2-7,TGTGCCAGCAGGCCTGCCCCCAGCGCTACCTACGAGCAGTACTTC,CASRPAPSATYEQYF
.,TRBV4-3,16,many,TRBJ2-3,TGCGCCAGCAGCCAAGATTGGGGGGGCCTTGGGGATACGCAGTATTTT,CASSQDWGGLGDTQYF